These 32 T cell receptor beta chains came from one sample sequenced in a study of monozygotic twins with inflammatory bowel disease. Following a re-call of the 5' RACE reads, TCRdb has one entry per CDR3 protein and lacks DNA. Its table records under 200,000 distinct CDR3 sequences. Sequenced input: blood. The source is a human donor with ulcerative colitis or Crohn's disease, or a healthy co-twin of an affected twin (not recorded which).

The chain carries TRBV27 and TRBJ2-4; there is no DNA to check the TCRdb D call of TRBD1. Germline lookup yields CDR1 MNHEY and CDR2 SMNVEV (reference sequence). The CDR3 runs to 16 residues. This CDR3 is CASSLRSQLAKNIQYF.

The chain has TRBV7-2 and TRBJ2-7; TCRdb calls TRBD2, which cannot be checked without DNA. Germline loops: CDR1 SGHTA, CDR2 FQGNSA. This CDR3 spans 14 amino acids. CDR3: CASSFRTISYEQYF.

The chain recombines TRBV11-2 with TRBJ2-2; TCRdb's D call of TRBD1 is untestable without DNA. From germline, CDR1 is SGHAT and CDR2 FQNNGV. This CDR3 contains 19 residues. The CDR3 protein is CASSSRLGTGILDTGELFF.

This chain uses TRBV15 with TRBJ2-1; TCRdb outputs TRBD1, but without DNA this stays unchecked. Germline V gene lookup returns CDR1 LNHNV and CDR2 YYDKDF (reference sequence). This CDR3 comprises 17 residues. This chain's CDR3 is CATSRDHVVVGDNEQFF.

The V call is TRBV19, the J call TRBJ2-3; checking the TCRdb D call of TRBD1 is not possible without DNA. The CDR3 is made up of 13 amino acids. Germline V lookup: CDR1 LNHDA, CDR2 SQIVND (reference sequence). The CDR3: CASTITGTDTQYF.

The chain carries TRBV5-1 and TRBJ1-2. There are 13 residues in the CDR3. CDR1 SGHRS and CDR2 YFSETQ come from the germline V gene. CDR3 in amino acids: CASSFGPDYGYTF.

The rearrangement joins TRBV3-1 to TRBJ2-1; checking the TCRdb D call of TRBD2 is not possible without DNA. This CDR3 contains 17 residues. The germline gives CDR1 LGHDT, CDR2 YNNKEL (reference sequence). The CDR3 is CASSQGRTGVTYNEQFF.

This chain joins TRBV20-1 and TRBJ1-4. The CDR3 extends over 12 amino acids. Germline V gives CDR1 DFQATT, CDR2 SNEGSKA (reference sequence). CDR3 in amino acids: CSARVTPTKLFF.

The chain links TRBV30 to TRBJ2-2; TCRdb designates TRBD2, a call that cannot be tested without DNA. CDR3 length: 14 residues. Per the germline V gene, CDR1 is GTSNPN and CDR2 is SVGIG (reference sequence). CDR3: CAWRTSGTTGELFF. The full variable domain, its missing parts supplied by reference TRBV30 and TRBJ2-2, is SQTIHQWPATLVQPVGSPLSLECTVEGTSNPNLYWYRQAAGRGLQLLFYSVGIGQISSEVPQNLSASRPQDRQFILSSKKLLLSDSGFYLCAWRTSGTTGELFFGEGSRLTVL.

Here the CDR3 reads CASSLKSNQPQHF. The chain combines TRBV12-3 or TRBV12-4 with TRBJ1-5. CDR3 length: 13 residues.

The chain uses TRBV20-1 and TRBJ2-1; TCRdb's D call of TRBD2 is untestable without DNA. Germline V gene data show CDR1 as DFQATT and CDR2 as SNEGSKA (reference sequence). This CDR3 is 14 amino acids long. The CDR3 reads CSALGLAIYNEQFF.

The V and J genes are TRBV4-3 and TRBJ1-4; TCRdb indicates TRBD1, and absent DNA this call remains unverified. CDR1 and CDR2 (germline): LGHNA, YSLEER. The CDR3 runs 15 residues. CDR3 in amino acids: CASSQEWTGGEKLFF.

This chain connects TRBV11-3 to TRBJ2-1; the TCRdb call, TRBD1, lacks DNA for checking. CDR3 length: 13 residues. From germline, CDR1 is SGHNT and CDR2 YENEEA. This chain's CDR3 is CASSYRGYNEQFF.

This CDR3 is CAWSTRREGRQYNEQFF. V gene TRBV30 combines with J gene TRBJ2-1; TCRdb returns TRBD2, unconfirmable since there is no DNA. The CDR3 spans 17 residues. Germline V CDR1 and CDR2: GTSNPN, SVGIG (reference sequence).

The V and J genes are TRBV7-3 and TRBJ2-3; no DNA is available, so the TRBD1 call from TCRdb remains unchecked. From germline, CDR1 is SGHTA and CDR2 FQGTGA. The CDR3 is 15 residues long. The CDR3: CASSRSGPPTDTQYF. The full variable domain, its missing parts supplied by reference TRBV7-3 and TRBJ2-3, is GAGVSQTPSNKVTEKGKYVELRCDPISGHTALYWYRQSLGQGPEFLIYFQGTGAADDSGLPNDRFFAVRPEGSVSTLKIQRTERGDSAVYLCASSRSGPPTDTQYFGPGTRLTVL.

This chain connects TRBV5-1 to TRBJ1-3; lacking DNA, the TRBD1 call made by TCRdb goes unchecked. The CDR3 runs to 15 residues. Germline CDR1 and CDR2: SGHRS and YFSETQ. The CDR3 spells CASKQQGDFGNTIYF.

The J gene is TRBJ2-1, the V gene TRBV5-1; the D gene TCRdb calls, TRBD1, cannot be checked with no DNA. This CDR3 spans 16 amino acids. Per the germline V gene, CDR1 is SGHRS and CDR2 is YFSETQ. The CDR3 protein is CASSYSTPGQGNEQFF.

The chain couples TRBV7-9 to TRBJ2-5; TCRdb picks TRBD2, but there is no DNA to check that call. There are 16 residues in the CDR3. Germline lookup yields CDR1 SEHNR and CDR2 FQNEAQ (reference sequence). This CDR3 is CASSRIGTIVRETQYF.

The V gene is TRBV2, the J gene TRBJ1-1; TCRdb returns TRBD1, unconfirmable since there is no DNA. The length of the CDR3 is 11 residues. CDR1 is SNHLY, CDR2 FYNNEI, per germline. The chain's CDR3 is CAVLGDTEAFF.

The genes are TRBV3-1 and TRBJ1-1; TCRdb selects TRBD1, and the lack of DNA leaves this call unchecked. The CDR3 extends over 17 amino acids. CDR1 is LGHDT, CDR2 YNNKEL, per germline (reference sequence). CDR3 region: CASSQDPFPGMNTEAFF.

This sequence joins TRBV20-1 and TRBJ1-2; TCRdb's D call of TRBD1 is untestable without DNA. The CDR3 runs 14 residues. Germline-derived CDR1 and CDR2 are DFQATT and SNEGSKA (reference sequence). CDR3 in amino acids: CSARRTGGAGGYTF.

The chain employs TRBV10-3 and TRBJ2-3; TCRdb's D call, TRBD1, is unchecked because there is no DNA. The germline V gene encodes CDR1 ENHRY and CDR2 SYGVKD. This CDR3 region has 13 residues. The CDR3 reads CAIRGPFKDTQYF.

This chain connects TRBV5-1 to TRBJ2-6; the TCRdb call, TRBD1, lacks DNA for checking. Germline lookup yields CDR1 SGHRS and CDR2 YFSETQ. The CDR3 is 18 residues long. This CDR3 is CASTAPRGVLSGANVLTF. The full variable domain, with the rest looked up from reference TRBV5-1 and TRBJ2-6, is KAGVTQTPRYLIKTRGQQVTLSCSPISGHRSVSWYQQTPGQGLQFLFEYFSETQRNKGNFPGRFSGRQFSNSRSEMNVSTLELGDSALYLCASTAPRGVLSGANVLTFGAGSRLTVL.

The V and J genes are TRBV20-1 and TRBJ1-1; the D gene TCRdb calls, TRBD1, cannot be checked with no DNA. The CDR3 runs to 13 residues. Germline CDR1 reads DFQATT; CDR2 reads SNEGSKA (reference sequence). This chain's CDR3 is CSAWRQGNTEAFF.

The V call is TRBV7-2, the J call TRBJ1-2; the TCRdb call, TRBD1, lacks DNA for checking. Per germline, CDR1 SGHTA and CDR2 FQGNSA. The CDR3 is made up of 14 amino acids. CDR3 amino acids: CASSLAQGEKGYTF.

The CDR3 loop reads CASSFPGGKSAFF. The chain has TRBV11-2 and TRBJ1-1; there is no DNA to check the TCRdb D call of TRBD1. CDR1 is SGHAT, CDR2 FQNNGV, per germline. The CDR3 contains 13 residues.

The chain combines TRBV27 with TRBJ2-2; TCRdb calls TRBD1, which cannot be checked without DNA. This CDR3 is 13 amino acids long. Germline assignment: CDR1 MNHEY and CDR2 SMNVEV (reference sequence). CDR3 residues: CASSYRGSGELFF.

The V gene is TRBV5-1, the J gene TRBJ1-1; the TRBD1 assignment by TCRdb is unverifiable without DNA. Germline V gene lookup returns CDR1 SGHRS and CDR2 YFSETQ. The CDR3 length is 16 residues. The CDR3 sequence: CASSTLTGGFDTEAFF. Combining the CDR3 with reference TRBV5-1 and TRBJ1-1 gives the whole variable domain KAGVTQTPRYLIKTRGQQVTLSCSPISGHRSVSWYQQTPGQGLQFLFEYFSETQRNKGNFPGRFSGRQFSNSRSEMNVSTLELGDSALYLCASSTLTGGFDTEAFFGQGTRLTVV.

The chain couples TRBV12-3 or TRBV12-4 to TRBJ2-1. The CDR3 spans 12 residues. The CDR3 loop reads CASRRTDNEQFF.

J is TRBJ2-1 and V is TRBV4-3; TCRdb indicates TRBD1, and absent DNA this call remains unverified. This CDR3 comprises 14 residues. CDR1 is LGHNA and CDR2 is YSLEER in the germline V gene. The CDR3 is CASSQEQGTNEQFF.

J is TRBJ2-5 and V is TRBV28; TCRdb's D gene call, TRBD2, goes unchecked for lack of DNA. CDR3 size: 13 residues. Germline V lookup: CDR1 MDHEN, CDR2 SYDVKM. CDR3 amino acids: CASSKRAQETQYF.

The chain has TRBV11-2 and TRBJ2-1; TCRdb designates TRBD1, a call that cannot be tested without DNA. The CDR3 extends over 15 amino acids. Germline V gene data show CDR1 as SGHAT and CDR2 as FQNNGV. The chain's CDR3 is CASSLFGQGYNEQFF.